These 22 T cell receptor beta chains share one sample of origin, sequenced in a study of blood T cell repertoires in COVID-19 (dated by TCRdb to 2018 to 2021). Library prep was done by the immunoSEQ multiplex PCR assay. TCRdb holds this immuneACCESS table with in-frame rearrangements only. Some clones are missing; in checked studies, unresolved V genes explain under half, and the rest has no known cause. The sample profile shows over 85,000 clones; approximately 86% of them were found once. The top ten hold about 7.7% of the sample. The sequenced material came from peripheral blood. Receptors were obtained from a man in his fifties or sixties with acute or convalescent COVID-19.

The J gene is TRBJ2-7, the V gene TRBV19; the match to TRBD1 covers 10 bases. V lost 7 bases, J lost 1 base, and 10 bases stayed unmatched. The germline gives CDR1 LNHDA, CDR2 SQIVND (reference sequence). This CDR3 has 16 residues. In nucleotides, the CDR3 is TGTGCCAGTATCGGGACAGGGGAAGCGGGATCCTACGAGCAGTACTTC. Translation gives CASIGTGEAGSYEQYF.

CDR3 DNA: TGTGCCAGCAGCCACGCGGGGGTTAATTCACCCCTCCACTTT. It encodes CASSHAGVNSPLHF. The chain has TRBV14 and TRBJ1-6, with a tentative D call TRBD1 (5 bases). This CDR3 is built from 14 residues. Trimming removed 3 bases at V and 6 bases at J, with 9 bases between. CDR1 and CDR2 (germline): SGHDN, FVKESK.

The chain joins TRBV29-1 to TRBJ2-5; maybe TRBD2 (6 bases). The length of the CDR3 is 13 residues. Germline lookup yields CDR1 SQVTM and CDR2 ANQGSEA. The V end was cut by 5 bases, the J end by 4 bases, with 14 bases between. As DNA, the CDR3 is TGCAGCGTTAACCCCGGGAGCCGAGAGACCCAGTACTTC. Protein sequence: CSVNPGSRETQYF.

The V and J genes are TRBV7-6 and TRBJ1-5, with 8 bases fitting TRBD1. The CDR3 spans 15 residues. The V segment lost 4 bases and the J segment 3 bases; nucleotides outside the gene matches: 5. Germline V CDR1 and CDR2: SGHVS, FNYEAQ. This CDR3 reads CASSSGQGLNQPQHF. CDR3 DNA: TGTGCCAGCAGCTCTGGACAGGGACTCAATCAGCCCCAGCATTTT.

The chain recombines TRBV7-9 with TRBJ2-3; 9 nucleotides agree with TRBD2. Per the germline V gene, CDR1 is SEHNR and CDR2 is FQNEAQ (reference sequence). This CDR3 comprises 18 residues. Trimming removed 5 bases from V and 2 bases from J; junction bases left unmatched: 14. CDR3 sequence reads: CASSPPFRLAGLTDTQYF. The CDR3 DNA sequence: TGTGCCAGCAGCCCCCCCTTCCGGCTAGCGGGACTCACAGATACGCAGTATTTT.

V is TRBV5-1 and J is TRBJ1-1; 7 bases fit TRBD1. This CDR3 contains 15 residues. Trimming at V came to 3 bases and at J to 1 base, leaving 6 bases not matched to a gene. CDR1 and CDR2 from the germline V gene are SGHRS and YFSETQ. CDR3 amino acids: CASSSRGQQNTEAFF. CDR3 in DNA: TGCGCCAGCAGCTCCCGGGGACAGCAGAACACTGAAGCTTTCTTT.

The count of this clone is one. The V and J genes are TRBV6-6 and TRBJ2-3, with D unresolved. CDR3 length: 10 residues. The V end was cut by 8 bases, the J end by 9 bases, with 9 bases between. Germline V gives CDR1 MNHNY, CDR2 SVGAGI (reference sequence). CDR3 in amino acids: CASGAGTQYF. Written as DNA, the CDR3 is TGTGCCAGCGGAGCCGGGACGCAGTATTTT.

This rearrangement joins TRBV7-9 to TRBJ2-7, with D perhaps TRBD1 (5 bases). V lost 0 bases, J lost 4 bases, and 10 bases lay in between. CDR1 and CDR2 (germline): SEHNR, FQNEAQ (reference sequence). The CDR3 is 14 residues long. CDR3 sequence reads: CASSLAVRVYEQYF. CDR3 coding DNA: TGTGCCAGCAGCTTAGCAGTCAGGGTTTACGAGCAGTACTTC. The full variable domain, rest sourced from reference TRBV7-9 and TRBJ2-7, is DTGVSQNPRHKITKRGQNVTFRCDPISEHNRLYWYRQTLGQGPEFLTYFQNEAQLEKSRLLSDRFSAERPKGSFSTLEIQRTEQGDSAMYLCASSLAVRVYEQYFGPGTRLTVT.

This chain joins TRBV10-3 and TRBJ2-3; TRBD2 matches at 7 bases. The V and J ends lost 6 bases and 0 bases, in that order; junction bases with no gene match: 3. CDR1 and CDR2 (germline): ENHRY, SYGVKD. The CDR3 length is 14 residues. CDR3 coding DNA: TGTGCCATCAGCGGGACTAAGAGCACAGATACGCAGTATTTT. This gives the protein CAISGTKSTDTQYF.

In this sample, this clone turned up a few times. V usage is TRBV21-1 and J usage is TRBJ2-2; the listed D gene, TRBD2, was not tested against the DNA. TRBV21-1 is termed a pseudogene. The CDR3 covers 16 residues. This CDR3 reads CASSKGGPGNTGELFF. The CDR3 DNA reads TGTGCCAGCAGCAAAGGCGGGCCTGGGAACACCGGGGAGCTGTTTTTT.

The J gene is TRBJ1-1, the V gene TRBV30, with D perhaps matching TRBD1 (5 bases). This CDR3 region has 13 residues. Trimming cost V 1 base and J 6 bases, with 12 bases left between them. Germline V gene data show CDR1 as GTSNPN and CDR2 as SVGIG (reference sequence). This CDR3 reads CAWSGGVIAEAFF. For the CDR3, the DNA is TGTGCCTGGAGTGGGGGGGTTATCGCTGAAGCTTTCTTT.

The rearrangement joins TRBV19 to TRBJ2-2, with D possibly matching TRBD1 (5 bases). Germline V gives CDR1 LNHDA, CDR2 SQIVND (reference sequence). Trimming pared 3 bases from V and 8 bases from J, leaving 16 bases between. The CDR3 extends over 15 amino acids. This chain's CDR3 is CASSIIAGKFGELFF. In nucleotides, the CDR3 is TGTGCCAGTAGTATCATCGCAGGGAAGTTTGGGGAGCTGTTTTTT.

The chain links TRBV5-1 to TRBJ2-7; the match to TRBD1 covers 7 bases. The V gene end was trimmed by 4 bases and the J gene end by 2 bases; junction bases not matched to a gene: 9. The CDR3 contains 15 residues. From germline, CDR1 is SGHRS and CDR2 YFSETQ. CDR3 in amino acids: CASSPPGTATYEQYF. The CDR3 DNA sequence: TGCGCCAGCAGCCCACCCGGGACAGCTACCTACGAGCAGTACTTC.

This clone has just a few counts. The rearrangement joins TRBV15 to TRBJ1-2; no definite D call. The ends were cut back, 2 bases at V and 4 bases at J, with 14 bases in the middle. CDR1 is LNHNV and CDR2 is YYDKDF in the germline V gene (reference sequence). CDR3 length: 15 residues. DNA of the CDR3: TGTGCCACCAGCAGAAGTATCGCCCCCGGCTATGGCTACACCTTC. Translating it yields CATSRSIAPGYGYTF.

This rearrangement joins TRBV19 to TRBJ1-3; weak D call: TRBD1 (5 bases). CDR1 and CDR2 from the germline V gene are LNHDA and SQIVND (reference sequence). Trimming took 5 bases from V and 0 from J, leaving 11 bases between them. This CDR3 region has 15 residues. The DNA for the CDR3 is TGTGCCAGTAGTCTGGGGCTGCTCTCTGGAAACACCATATATTTT. The encoded protein is CASSLGLLSGNTIYF. The whole variable domain, filled in from reference TRBV19 and TRBJ1-3, reads DGGITQSPKYLFRKEGQNVTLSCEQNLNHDAMYWYRQDPGQGLRLIYYSQIVNDFQKGDIAEGYSVSREKKESFPLTVTSAQKNPTAFYLCASSLGLLSGNTIYFGEGSWLTVV.

The chain uses TRBV27 and TRBJ1-4, with 10 positions matching TRBD1. This CDR3 spans 17 amino acids. With 5 bases clipped from V and 7 bases from J, the junction kept 13 bases outside the gene matches. Germline-derived CDR1 and CDR2 are MNHEY and SMNVEV (reference sequence). DNA for the CDR3: TGTGCCAGCAGTCTTCGACAGGGGGCGCGTTTTATTGAAAAACTGTTTTTT. Translation gives CASSLRQGARFIEKLFF.

The J gene is TRBJ1-1, the V gene TRBV10-2; tentative D call: TRBD1 (6 bases). This CDR3 has 15 residues. Trimming cost V 1 base and J 7 bases, with 16 bases left between them. Per the germline V gene, CDR1 is WSHSY and CDR2 is SAAADI. CDR3 loop: CASSELQGWALEAFF. CDR3 DNA sequence: TGCGCCAGCAGTGAGTTACAGGGTTGGGCACTTGAAGCTTTCTTT.

V is TRBV6-5 and J is TRBJ2-1; the D is unclear. CDR1 and CDR2 (germline): MNHEY, SVGAGI. V gave up 6 bases and J gave up 4 bases, with 10 bases separating them. The CDR3 covers 13 residues. DNA of the CDR3: TGTGCCAGCAGCCGAACTGCGTACAATGAGCAGTTCTTC. It codes for CASSRTAYNEQFF.

The V gene is TRBV7-2, the J gene TRBJ2-1; 7 bases are a match to TRBD2. CDR1 and CDR2 from the germline V gene are SGHTA and FQGNSA. The CDR3 totals 14 residues. With 4 bases clipped from V and 8 bases from J, the junction kept 8 bases outside the gene matches. The CDR3 loop reads CASSYSPGGDEQFF. CDR3 DNA sequence: TGTGCCAGCAGCTACTCCCCGGGGGGTGATGAGCAGTTCTTC.

This chain joins TRBV2 and TRBJ1-2; D is unresolved. The CDR3 contains 15 residues. The germline V gene has CDR1 SNHLY and CDR2 FYNNEI. V was clipped by 1 base and J by 4 bases, with 13 bases between them. The CDR3 here is CASSEGAGAGYGYTF. CDR3 bases: TGTGCCAGCAGTGAAGGAGCTGGAGCTGGCTATGGCTACACCTTC.

This sequence joins TRBV11-2 and TRBJ2-7, with D possibly TRBD1 on 5 matching bases. The V gene's germline CDR1 is SGHAT and CDR2 FQNNGV. The CDR3 runs 14 residues. The V end lost 5 bases, the J end lost 3 bases, and 14 bases lay between the germline ends. CDR3 nucleotide sequence: TGTGCCAGCAGCACCCGCCGTCAGGGCTACGAGCAGTACTTC. This encodes CASSTRRQGYEQYF.

The rearrangement uses TRBV5-1 and TRBJ1-3, with TRBD1 as a possible D gene (6 bases). CDR1 is SGHRS, CDR2 YFSETQ, per germline. V dropped 0 bases and J dropped 4 bases, with 8 bases sitting between them. This CDR3 contains 14 residues. Here the CDR3 DNA reads TGCGCCAGCAGCTTGGGGGGGCAAGGAAACACCATATATTTT. Translating it yields CASSLGGQGNTIYF.